These 20 T cell receptor beta chains were sequenced from one sample in a study of blood T cells in healthy people across ages (dated by TCRdb to the mid-2010s). The library came from 5' RACE. TCRdb shows the sequencer as Illumina HiSeq 2500. A second about 7 to 12 cycle PCR used a sample-barcoded 5' primer and a J-beta primer mix. Starting from the raw public reads, TCRdb applied fastp trimming at Q25, assembled clones with MiXCR and retained in-frame beta chains. Each entry merges the rows of one CDR3 protein and shows their most common DNA and genes. The sample includes 1.2 million to 1.5 million distinct CDR3 sequences, with 59% observed a single time. Jointly, the top ten make up approximately 7% of the sample. Sequenced material: blood. The receptors derive from a man younger than 35 in good health.

The CDR3 DNA is TGCGCCAGCAGCCAAGATACCCGTGACGGGGAGCTGTTTTTT. Translation: CASSQDTRDGELFF. The rearrangement uses TRBV4-1 and TRBJ2-2; D is unclear. CDR1 and CDR2 from the germline V gene are MGHRA and YSYEKL. This CDR3 has 14 residues. The V and J ends lost 0 bases and 7 bases respectively, with 9 bases between them.

The chain links TRBV10-3 to TRBJ1-2, with 8 nucleotides matching TRBD1. This CDR3 contains 12 residues. Germline-derived CDR1 and CDR2 are ENHRY and SYGVKD. Trimming took 11 bases from V and 8 from J; bases not matched to a gene: 10. The CDR3 protein is CAVDRGMEGYTF. The DNA of the CDR3 is TGTGCCGTAGACAGGGGAATGGAAGGCTACACCTTC.

Of note for this clonotype: Just one base apart from a much larger clone, this may be a read error. J is TRBJ2-7 and V is TRBV3-1; tentative D call: TRBD2 (5 bases). The CDR3 has 14 amino acids. The V end was cut by 4 bases, the J end by 9 bases, with 19 bases between. Germline CDR1 and CDR2: LGHDT and YNNKEL (reference sequence). The chain's CDR3 is CASSRPEVASGQYF. The DNA for the CDR3 is TGTGCCAGCAGCCGTCCGGAGGTCGCGTCTGGGCAGTACTTC.

The V and J genes are TRBV4-1 and TRBJ2-5, with TRBD2 as a possible D gene (7 bases). V dropped 8 bases and J dropped 5 bases, with 18 bases sitting between them. Germline V CDR1 and CDR2: MGHRA, YSYEKL. The CDR3 loop spans 14 amino acids. Here the CDR3 reads CASWGGDDRETQYF. Written as DNA, the CDR3 is TGCGCCAGCTGGGGGGGCGATGATCGGGAGACCCAGTACTTC.

The rearrangement links TRBV18 to TRBJ2-7; no firm D call. V lost 5 bases, J lost 0 bases, and 14 bases lay in between. The CDR3 totals 15 residues. Germline values: CDR1 KGHSH, CDR2 LQKENI. The CDR3 sequence is CASSSSPSSSYEQYF. The CDR3 DNA follows: TGTGCCAGCTCATCCTCTCCCTCTAGCTCCTACGAGCAGTACTTC.

The chain uses TRBV5-1 and TRBJ2-3; tentative D call: TRBD2 (6 bases). CDR1 and CDR2 (germline): SGHRS, YFSETQ. V lost 7 bases, J lost 2 bases, and 11 bases lay in between. This CDR3 comprises 13 residues. The CDR3 spells CASHRTNTDTQYF. The CDR3 DNA reads as TGCGCCAGCCACCGGACTAACACAGATACGCAGTATTTT.

Only a few counts were recorded for this clonotype. This chain links TRBV7-9 with TRBJ2-7; D may correspond to TRBD1 or TRBD2 (6 bases each). The V gene lost 1 base and the J gene lost 1 base, with 14 bases spanning the gap. The CDR3 runs 16 residues. Germline lookup yields CDR1 SEHNR and CDR2 FQNEAQ (reference sequence). CDR3 loop: CASSLGGGGTSYEQYF. CDR3 in DNA: TGTGCCAGCAGCTTAGGAGGGGGAGGAACTTCCTACGAGCAGTACTTC. Full variable domain (missing parts from reference TRBV7-9 and TRBJ2-7): DTGVSQNPRHKITKRGQNVTFRCDPISEHNRLYWYRQTLGQGPEFLTYFQNEAQLEKSRLLSDRFSAERPKGSFSTLEIQRTEQGDSAMYLCASSLGGGGTSYEQYFGPGTRLTVT.

The chain couples TRBV7-2 to TRBJ2-3; 9 bases fit TRBD2. The CDR3 is 13 amino acids. V lost 5 bases to trimming and J lost 10 bases; unmatched junction nucleotides: 7. The V gene's germline CDR1 is SGHTA and CDR2 FQGNSA. The CDR3 DNA follows: TGTGCCAGCAGCCTAGGGACTAGCCGCTCGCAGTATTTT. Amino acid sequence: CASSLGTSRSQYF.

The genes are TRBV7-9 and TRBJ1-2, with 7 positions matching TRBD1. V shed 1 base, J shed 3 bases, and the junction held 5 bases outside the gene matches. Germline-derived CDR1 and CDR2 are SEHNR and FQNEAQ (reference sequence). CDR3 length: 15 amino acids. The CDR3 sequence is CASSLDDRAHYGYTF. The CDR3 DNA sequence: TGTGCCAGCAGCTTAGATGACAGGGCCCACTATGGCTACACCTTC. Based on the CDR3 plus reference TRBV7-9 and TRBJ1-2, the full variable domain is DTGVSQNPRHKITKRGQNVTFRCDPISEHNRLYWYRQTLGQGPEFLTYFQNEAQLEKSRLLSDRFSAERPKGSFSTLEIQRTEQGDSAMYLCASSLDDRAHYGYTFGSGTRLTVV.

This clonotype has more than one count but fewer than ten. CDR3 amino acids: CSASAGASYNEQFF. The DNA of the CDR3 is TGCAGTGCTAGTGCGGGGGCCTCCTACAATGAGCAGTTCTTC. The chain carries TRBV20-1 and TRBJ2-1, with D possibly TRBD2 on 7 matching bases. Trimming cost V 3 bases and J 0 bases, with 9 bases left between them. Germline V gene data show CDR1 as DFQATT and CDR2 as SNEGSKA (reference sequence). The CDR3 is 14 residues long.

This clonotype has just a few counts. The chain has TRBV20-1 and TRBJ2-4, with 8 bases fitting TRBD2. This CDR3 is built from 10 residues. V shed 7 bases and J 14 bases; nucleotides not matched to a gene: 7. Germline values: CDR1 DFQATT, CDR2 SNEGSKA (reference sequence). CDR3 sequence (DNA): TGCAGTGTCCGGACTAGCCGAGAGTACTTC. This sequence encodes CSVRTSREYF.

In its sample, this clonotype was seen once. The rearrangement joins TRBV20-1 to TRBJ1-6; unclear D gene. Germline CDR1 is DFQATT and CDR2 is SNEGSKA (reference sequence). CDR3 length: 12 amino acids. The V gene lost 6 bases and the J gene lost 9 bases, with 12 bases spanning the gap. CDR3 region: CSAGLTSSPLHF. The CDR3 DNA follows: TGCAGTGCGGGCCTTACATCTTCACCCCTCCACTTT.

Only one count was recorded for this clonotype. The rearrangement links TRBV4-3 to TRBJ1-2; D not certain. CDR1 is LGHNA and CDR2 is YSLEER in the germline V gene. The CDR3 consists of 13 residues. Trimming took off 1 base at V and 8 bases at J, with 11 bases between the two ends. CDR3 sequence (DNA): TGCGCCAGCAGCCAAGGCTTCGGGGAAGGCTACACCTTC. Translated, it gives CASSQGFGEGYTF.

The chain employs TRBV5-6 and TRBJ2-1; D perhaps matches TRBD1 (5 bases). This CDR3 comprises 16 residues. Germline-derived CDR1 and CDR2 are SGHDT and YYEEEE. The V end lost 2 bases, the J end lost 5 bases, and 17 bases lay between the germline ends. CDR3 in amino acids: CASSFRLWKGDNEQFF. CDR3 sequence (DNA): TGTGCCAGCAGCTTTCGGCTTTGGAAAGGGGACAATGAGCAGTTCTTC. Together with reference TRBV5-6 and TRBJ2-1, the CDR3 gives the full variable domain: DAGVTQSPTHLIKTRGQQVTLRCSPKSGHDTVSWYQQALGQGPQFIFQYYEEEERQRGNFPDRFSGHQFPNYSSELNVNALLLGDSALYLCASSFRLWKGDNEQFFGPGTRLTVL.

The chain employs TRBV6-6 and TRBJ1-5; D is ambiguous. V was shortened by 5 bases and J by 0 bases, with 14 bases between the two germline ends. The CDR3 runs to 16 residues. Germline V gives CDR1 MNHNY, CDR2 SVGAGI (reference sequence). The CDR3 coding sequence is TGTGCCAGCAGTGGAGAACCGGGCCTTAGCAATCAGCCCCAGCATTTT. Translated, it gives CASSGEPGLSNQPQHF.

The table lists this clonotype with a few counts. The V call is TRBV7-8, the J call TRBJ2-7; 7 nucleotides align to TRBD1. CDR3 size: 15 residues. Germline-derived CDR1 and CDR2 are SGHVS and FQNEAQ. The junction had 7 bases not matched to a gene; V was cut back by 5 bases and J by 0 bases. CDR3 coding DNA: TGTGCCAGCAGCGTCCCGGGACAGAGCTCCTACGAGCAGTACTTC. As protein: CASSVPGQSSYEQYF.

The CDR3: CASSPPYSNEQFF. DNA for the CDR3: TGTGCCAGCAGTCCTCCTTACTCCAATGAGCAGTTCTTC. V and J are TRBV12-3 or TRBV12-4 and TRBJ2-1, with D unclear. Trimming removed 5 bases at V and 6 bases at J, with 11 bases between. The CDR3 loop spans 13 amino acids.

The V gene is TRBV27, the J gene TRBJ2-7; possible D gene TRBD2, 6 bases. The better agreement between TRBJ2-4 and the DNA end casts doubt on the J call. The CDR3 spans 16 residues. The germline V gene encodes CDR1 MNHEY and CDR2 SMNVEV (reference sequence). The CDR3: CASSLRGTQAKNIQYF. DNA for the CDR3: TGTGCCAGCAGTTTAAGAGGGACTCAGGCCAAAAACATTCAGTACTTC.

V usage is TRBV27 and J usage is TRBJ2-5; no clear D gene. Trimming took off 5 bases at V and 1 base at J, with 8 bases between the two ends. This CDR3 comprises 13 residues. The V gene's germline CDR1 is MNHEY and CDR2 SMNVEV (reference sequence). This CDR3 is CASSKAFQETQYF. CDR3 nucleotide sequence: TGTGCCAGCAGTAAGGCTTTCCAAGAGACCCAGTACTTC.

The rearrangement joins TRBV7-9 to TRBJ2-7; D perhaps matches TRBD2 (5 bases). The CDR3 runs 18 residues. Trimming cost V 4 bases and J 7 bases, with 29 bases left between them. The V gene's germline CDR1 is SEHNR and CDR2 FQNEAQ (reference sequence). The CDR3 loop is CASSSDPLHTIGLGEQYF. The CDR3 bases are TGTGCCAGCAGCTCCGACCCTTTGCATACTATAGGACTCGGAGAGCAGTACTTC.